Shown below are 18 T cell receptor beta chains from a single sample sequenced in a study of blood T cells in healthy people across ages. A second about 6 to 12 cycle PCR used barcoded and J-beta primers. TCRdb independently ran MiXCR on the 5' RACE reads; one entry per CDR3 protein. The table lists fewer than 2,000,000 distinct CDR3 sequences, about 35% of them singletons, with 11% in the top ten. The sequenced material came from blood. The source is a woman in her twenties or thirties in good health.

Concerning this clonotype itself: A read error may be the cause here, since a much bigger clone is one base away. The chain couples TRBV20-1 to TRBJ2-5, with D unclear. Trimming stripped 7 bases from V and 1 base from J, with 7 bases between. The CDR3 contains 11 residues. The germline CDR1 and CDR2 sequences are DFQATT and SNEGSKA (reference sequence). This CDR3 reads CSGTGQETQYF. CDR3 nucleotides: TGCAGTGGTACGGGCCAAGAGACCCAGTACTTC.

V gene TRBV5-1 combines with J gene TRBJ2-3; either TRBD1 or TRBD2 may supply D (5 bases each). The CDR3 has 13 residues. The V end lost 4 bases, the J end lost 6 bases, and 12 bases lay between the germline ends. Germline lookup yields CDR1 SGHRS and CDR2 YFSETQ. The DNA for the CDR3 is TGCGCCAGCAGCAAGGGACGGAGGGATACGCAGTATTTT. Translating gives CASSKGRRDTQYF.

The V and J genes are TRBV5-1 and TRBJ1-6; D is ambiguous. Per the germline V gene, CDR1 is SGHRS and CDR2 is YFSETQ. The CDR3 totals 15 residues. Deletions cut 0 bases from V and 9 bases from J, with 13 bases between. CDR3 in amino acids: CASSLDSLKSSPLHF. CDR3 DNA sequence: TGCGCCAGCAGCTTGGACAGTCTGAAAAGTTCACCCCTCCACTTT. Supplemented by reference TRBV5-1 and TRBJ1-6, the full variable domain reads KAGVTQTPRYLIKTRGQQVTLSCSPISGHRSVSWYQQTPGQGLQFLFEYFSETQRNKGNFPGRFSGRQFSNSRSEMNVSTLELGDSALYLCASSLDSLKSSPLHFGNGTRLTVT.

This chain connects TRBV6-1 to TRBJ1-6; the D gene is possibly TRBD1 (6 bases). The CDR3 contains 15 residues. Germline CDR1 and CDR2: MNHNS and SASEGT. Trimming took off 7 bases at V and 7 bases at J, with 17 bases between the two ends. Here the CDR3 DNA reads TGTGCCAGCAAAAACAGGGTATTGGAGAATTCACCCCTCCACTTT. As protein: CASKNRVLENSPLHF.

Ten or more counts support this clonotype. The rearrangement joins TRBV4-1 to TRBJ2-5; 8 nucleotides line up with TRBD2. Germline CDR1 reads MGHRA; CDR2 reads YSYEKL. The ends lost 1 base at V and 4 bases at J; junction bases unmatched: 5. The CDR3 spans 15 residues. The CDR3 sequence is CASSQAGGLVETQYF. CDR3 DNA sequence: TGCGCCAGCAGCCAAGCGGGAGGGCTAGTAGAGACCCAGTACTTC.

The J gene is TRBJ2-7, the V gene TRBV28, with 13 nucleotides matching TRBD2. With V trimmed by 4 bases and J by 2 bases, 14 bases remained unmatched. The CDR3 has 19 residues. Germline CDR1 is MDHEN and CDR2 is SYDVKM. The CDR3 spells CASSSALPGLAGTTYEQYF. The CDR3 nucleotides are TGTGCCAGCAGTTCCGCCCTCCCGGGACTAGCGGGAACTACCTACGAGCAGTACTTC.

J is TRBJ1-2 and V is TRBV21-1. TRBV21-1 is recorded as a pseudogene. The CDR3 spans 13 residues. The CDR3 region is CASSKDGKYGYTF. The CDR3 DNA reads as TGTGCCAGCAGCAAAGATGGGAAATATGGCTACACCTTC.

The gene calls are TRBV20-1 and TRBJ2-7; D is perhaps TRBD2 (6 bases). The J call may be incorrect, as the DNA end agrees better with TRBJ2-5. This CDR3 comprises 13 residues. Germline values: CDR1 DFQATT, CDR2 SNEGSKA (reference sequence). The CDR3 is CSAPGLSIETQYF. For the CDR3, the DNA is TGCAGTGCCCCAGGACTAAGCATCGAGACCCAGTACTTC.

The chain combines TRBV28 with TRBJ1-1; 7 bases line up with TRBD1. The CDR3 is 17 amino acids. J was trimmed by 2 bases and V by 5 bases; bases with no gene match: 14. The V gene's germline CDR1 is MDHEN and CDR2 SYDVKM. The CDR3 coding sequence is TGTGCCAGCAGTCCCCGCAGGGGGGATGGGTTTAACACTGAAGCTTTCTTT. Its translation is CASSPRRGDGFNTEAFF.

This clonotype was detected ten times or more. This chain joins TRBV7-8 and TRBJ2-5; weak D call: TRBD1 (6 bases). The ends were cut back, 6 bases at V and 3 bases at J, with 14 bases in the middle. This CDR3 contains 14 residues. CDR1 and CDR2 from the germline V gene are SGHVS and FQNEAQ. The CDR3 bases are TGTGCCAGCAGTTACAGGGTCGGCAAAGAGACCCAGTACTTC. It is translated as CASSYRVGKETQYF.

The rearrangement links TRBV9 to TRBJ1-2; no reliable D call. This CDR3 is 15 amino acids long. The germline V gene has CDR1 SGDLS and CDR2 YYNGEE. Between the trimmed V and J ends, which lost 0 bases and 2 bases, there was a span of 11 bases. The CDR3, as DNA: TGTGCCAGCAGCGTAGAACCGTCCTTCAACTATGGCTACACCTTC. The encoded protein is CASSVEPSFNYGYTF.

With respect to this clonotype: An end of the junction does not agree with germline; a read error may underlie this. For the CDR3, the DNA is TGTGTCAGCAGCACCCGACAGGATGGCTACACCTTC. This gives the protein CVSSTRQDGYTF. The genes are TRBV7-9 and TRBJ1-2; D perhaps matches TRBD1 (6 bases). CDR1 and CDR2 (germline): SEHNR, FQNEAQ (reference sequence). CDR3 length: 12 amino acids.

V is TRBV27 and J is TRBJ1-5; 7 bases line up with TRBD1. This CDR3 spans 14 amino acids. V lost 6 bases to trimming and J lost 4 bases; unmatched junction nucleotides: 6. The germline V gene encodes CDR1 MNHEY and CDR2 SMNVEV (reference sequence). CDR3 bases: TGTGCCAGCAGGGGGGACAGCCCGAATCAGCCCCAGCATTTT. This encodes CASRGDSPNQPQHF.

V and J are TRBV20-1 and TRBJ1-4; D is unclear. The germline V and J ends were trimmed by 6 bases and 4 bases, with 15 bases remaining between them. CDR1 and CDR2 from the germline V gene are DFQATT and SNEGSKA (reference sequence). This CDR3 region has 14 residues. The CDR3 DNA follows: TGCAGTGCGAAGGCTCTCGGCAGTAATGAAAAACTGTTTTTT. Translation gives CSAKALGSNEKLFF.

The CDR3 reads CASSFEDMDEQYF. CDR3 DNA sequence: TGCGCCAGCAGCTTTGAAGATATGGACGAGCAGTACTTC. The V call is TRBV5-1, the J call TRBJ2-7; D remains ambiguous. The CDR3 has 13 residues. Germline assignment: CDR1 SGHRS and CDR2 YFSETQ. Between the trimmed V and J ends, which lost 2 bases and 5 bases, there was a span of 11 bases.

This clonotype was detected a few times. The chain carries TRBV7-2 and TRBJ1-1; D is perhaps TRBD1 (6 bases). Germline V gene sequence: CDR1 SGHTA, CDR2 FQGNSA. Trimming stripped 10 bases from V and 6 bases from J, with 21 bases between. The CDR3 extends over 14 amino acids. The CDR3 region is CAIIHRAGVAEAFF. CDR3 DNA: TGTGCCATCATTCACAGGGCCGGAGTGGCTGAAGCTTTCTTT.

The CDR3 spells CASSPDSGRGEQYF. CDR3 DNA: TGCGCCAGCAGCCCCGATAGCGGGAGAGGCGAGCAGTACTTC. This chain connects TRBV5-1 to TRBJ2-7; 9 nucleotides align to TRBD2. Germline trimming cut 4 bases from V and 6 bases from J; bases unmatched to any gene: 8. Germline V CDR1 and CDR2: SGHRS, YFSETQ. CDR3 length: 14 amino acids. The complete variable domain, with remaining parts taken from reference TRBV5-1 and TRBJ2-7, reads KAGVTQTPRYLIKTRGQQVTLSCSPISGHRSVSWYQQTPGQGLQFLFEYFSETQRNKGNFPGRFSGRQFSNSRSEMNVSTLELGDSALYLCASSPDSGRGEQYFGPGTRLTVT.

As regards this clonotype: At one end the junction does not follow the germline gene, possibly because of a read error. DNA of the CDR3: TGCAGTGCTCGAGACGCGGGGAGGTACAATGAGCAGTTCTTC. This encodes CSARDAGRYNEQFF. The V call is TRBV20-1, the J call TRBJ2-1, with D tentatively TRBD2 (6 bases). Germline CDR1 is DFQATT and CDR2 is SNEGSKA (reference sequence). The CDR3 contains 14 residues.